The 21 T cell receptor beta chains presented below share a single source sample, sequenced in a study of shared clonotypes between healthy human individuals. Sequenced by immunoSEQ multiplex PCR; TCRdb stores in-frame clones only, minus some. The sample carries hundreds of thousands of clones, under 80% recorded once. The sequenced sample was memory CD4+ T cells sorted from blood. The subset denotes: CD45RA-negative fraction. Receptor source: a man younger than 40 in good health.

The chain carries TRBV4-3 and TRBJ1-4; tentatively, D is TRBD1 (5 bases). The CDR3 contains 16 residues. Germline V gene lookup returns CDR1 LGHNA and CDR2 YSLEER. V was clipped by 3 bases and J by 10 bases, with 21 bases between them. CDR3 sequence: CASSQGPGLDDGKLFF. CDR3 DNA sequence: TGCGCCAGCAGCCAGGGACCTGGACTCGATGATGGAAAACTGTTTTTT.

Turning to this clone: Since a far larger clone is one base different, this is likely a read error. The chain joins TRBV9 to TRBJ2-2; D remains unclear. The germline gives CDR1 SGDLS, CDR2 YYNGEE. This CDR3 contains 14 residues. CDR3 bases: TGTGCCAGCAGCGGAAAAACGAACACCGAGGAGCTGTTTTTT. Its translation: CASSGKTNTEELFF.

This clone was seen once. The chain is built from TRBV19 and TRBJ1-2; TRBD1 might be the D (6 bases). The CDR3 spans 14 residues. V was clipped by 7 bases and J by 4 bases, with 16 bases between them. CDR1 is LNHDA, CDR2 SQIVND, per germline (reference sequence). CDR3 residues: CASMAGQSTYGYTF. In DNA form, the CDR3 reads TGTGCCAGTATGGCAGGACAGAGTACCTATGGCTACACCTTC.

The rearrangement links TRBV13 to TRBJ2-5; TRBD2 might be the D (5 bases). Per germline, CDR1 PRHDT and CDR2 FYEKMQ (reference sequence). V lost 5 bases, J lost 5 bases, and 18 bases lay in between. The CDR3 contains 15 residues. The CDR3 DNA follows: TGTGCCAGCAGCCCCACTTGGCTAGCCGGGGAGACCCAGTACTTC. Encoded protein: CASSPTWLAGETQYF.

In this sample, this clone turned up a few times. The chain combines TRBV7-9 with TRBJ2-2; D is perhaps TRBD2 (5 bases). Per the germline V gene, CDR1 is SEHNR and CDR2 is FQNEAQ (reference sequence). The ends were cut back, 2 bases at V and 0 bases at J, with 16 bases in the middle. The CDR3 covers 18 residues. The CDR3 DNA sequence: TGTGCCAGCAGCTTATCGAGACAACTAGACCCGAACACCGGGGAGCTGTTTTTT. Its translation is CASSLSRQLDPNTGELFF.

This clone was counted a few times. The chain has TRBV2 and TRBJ2-1, with no clear D. V was cut by 8 bases and J by 6 bases, with 8 bases left in between. The germline CDR1 and CDR2 sequences are SNHLY and FYNNEI. CDR3 length equals 11 residues. This CDR3 is CASQYPNEQFF. The CDR3, as DNA: TGTGCCAGCCAGTACCCCAATGAGCAGTTCTTC.

The rearrangement links TRBV4-3 to TRBJ2-1; 9 nucleotides align to TRBD1. CDR3 length: 16 amino acids. With 0 bases clipped from V and 0 bases from J, the junction kept 0 bases outside the gene matches. CDR1 and CDR2 (germline): LGHNA, YSLEER. The CDR3 nucleotides read TGCGCCAGCAGCCAAGAGACAGGGGGCTCCTACAATGAGCAGTTCTTC. Its translation: CASSQETGGSYNEQFF.

The V call is TRBV28, the J call TRBJ1-2, with 9 bases identical to TRBD1. Looked up from germline, CDR1 is MDHEN and CDR2 is SYDVKM. This CDR3 spans 15 amino acids. Trimming took 5 bases from V and 4 from J; bases not matched to a gene: 8. The CDR3 is CASSEQGAIVYGYTF. The CDR3 DNA follows: TGTGCCAGCAGTGAACAGGGGGCCATTGTCTATGGCTACACCTTC.

V and J are TRBV5-1 and TRBJ1-1; the D gene is possibly TRBD1 (6 bases). Per germline, CDR1 SGHRS and CDR2 YFSETQ. The CDR3 runs 12 residues. V shed 0 bases and J shed 11 bases, with 11 bases lying between them. The CDR3 protein is CASSLEGVWAFF. CDR3 DNA sequence: TGCGCCAGCAGCTTGGAGGGGGTGTGGGCTTTCTTT.

The gene calls are TRBV6-5 and TRBJ2-7; tentatively, D is TRBD1 (6 bases). Germline V gene lookup returns CDR1 MNHEY and CDR2 SVGAGI. V lost 6 bases to trimming and J lost 5 bases, with 17 bases between them. The CDR3 covers 14 residues. This CDR3 reads CASSWGRPGNEQYF. The CDR3 nucleotides read TGTGCCAGCAGCTGGGGGCGCCCCGGGAACGAGCAGTACTTC.

About this clone: This clone may be a read error of a much larger clone one base away. This rearrangement joins TRBV11-2 to TRBJ1-1; tentatively, D is TRBD1 (6 bases). The length of the CDR3 is 14 residues. V lost 2 bases and J 4 bases, leaving 11 bases between the germline ends. Germline V gene data show CDR1 as SGHAT and CDR2 as FQNNGV. The CDR3 loop reads CASSLKGGFTEAFF. The CDR3 DNA follows: TGTGCCAGCAGCTTAAAGGGGGGGTTCACTGAAGCTTTCTTT.

V and J are TRBV7-9 and TRBJ2-1; no definite D call. The V end was cut by 3 bases, the J end by 7 bases, with 19 bases between. Germline V lookup: CDR1 SEHNR, CDR2 FQNEAQ (reference sequence). The CDR3 extends over 16 amino acids. The CDR3 reads CASSFKSYGVKNEQFF. CDR3 sequence (DNA): TGTGCCAGCAGCTTTAAGTCATATGGGGTCAAAAATGAGCAGTTCTTC.

This clone was counted at least ten times. The chain combines TRBV7-2 with TRBJ2-1; D may correspond to TRBD1 or TRBD2 (6 bases each). The CDR3 is 15 amino acids. Between the trimmed V and J ends, which lost 0 bases and 4 bases, there was a span of 10 bases. The germline CDR1 and CDR2 sequences are SGHTA and FQGNSA. In nucleotides, the CDR3 is TGTGCCAGCAGCTTAGCTGCGGGACAATACAATGAGCAGTTCTTC. This sequence encodes CASSLAAGQYNEQFF.

The chain uses TRBV15 and TRBJ2-7; 7 nucleotides match TRBD1. Looked up from germline, CDR1 is LNHNV and CDR2 is YYDKDF (reference sequence). The CDR3 is made up of 16 amino acids. Losses at the gene ends were 3 bases for V and 0 bases for J; bases not matched to a gene: 8. The CDR3 DNA reads as TGTGCCACCAGCAGTGGGGGACAGCTCATCTCCTACGAGCAGTACTTC. Translation gives CATSSGGQLISYEQYF.

The chain has TRBV30 and TRBJ2-7; no clear D gene. V lost 5 bases, J lost 8 bases, and 22 bases lay in between. This CDR3 is built from 14 residues. The germline CDR1 and CDR2 sequences are GTSNPN and SVGIG (reference sequence). CDR3 sequence (DNA): TGTGCCTGGGATCGGTCCGGGTTTGCGAGCCAGCAGTACTTC. Translating gives CAWDRSGFASQQYF.

The chain carries TRBV29-1 and TRBJ1-6, with D unresolved. The germline CDR1 and CDR2 sequences are SQVTM and ANQGSEA. Trimming cost V 4 bases and J 8 bases, with 12 bases left between them. This CDR3 is built from 13 residues. CDR3: CSVGEAFDSPLHF. CDR3 coding DNA: TGCAGCGTTGGGGAGGCATTCGATTCACCCCTCCACTTT.

The chain employs TRBV2 and TRBJ2-1; TRBD2 agrees at 13 bases. After removal of 4 bases from V and 6 bases from J, the junction contained 3 bases not matched to a gene. The CDR3 loop spans 15 amino acids. Looked up from germline, CDR1 is SNHLY and CDR2 is FYNNEI. CDR3 in amino acids: CASSGRLAGGNEQFF. As DNA, the CDR3 is TGTGCCAGCAGTGGAAGACTAGCGGGAGGCAATGAGCAGTTCTTC.

The gene calls are TRBV25-1 and TRBJ1-2, with 7 bases identical to TRBD1. Trimming at V came to 2 bases and at J to 5 bases, leaving 8 bases not matched to a gene. The CDR3 contains 15 residues. Per the germline V gene, CDR1 is MGHDK and CDR2 is SYGVNS. CDR3 DNA: TGTGCCAGCAGTGAAGGGGGACAGATTAGATATGGCTACACCTTC. Residues: CASSEGGQIRYGYTF.

This clone has a single count. The chain joins TRBV10-1 to TRBJ2-1; D perhaps matches TRBD1 (5 bases). The CDR3 consists of 14 residues. V was pared by 0 bases and J by 10 bases, with 13 bases between. The germline CDR1 and CDR2 sequences are WNHNN and SYGVQD (reference sequence). The DNA for the CDR3 is TGCGCCAGCAGTGAGTCCGTGGGGCAAAGCGAGCAGTTCTTC. This gives the protein CASSESVGQSEQFF.

This clone is a singleton in its sample. The gene calls are TRBV5-4 and TRBJ2-5, with D possibly being TRBD2 (6 bases). CDR3 size: 16 residues. Trimming cost V 4 bases and J 5 bases, with 21 bases left between them. In germline, CDR1 is SGHNT, CDR2 YYREEE (reference sequence). The CDR3 sequence is CASSPTDAIRGETQYF. The CDR3 region has the DNA TGTGCCAGCAGCCCCACGGACGCCATACGGGGGGAGACCCAGTACTTC.

The V and J genes are TRBV11-2 and TRBJ2-3; D gene ambiguous. V was trimmed by 6 bases and J by 4 bases, leaving 17 bases between them. CDR3 length: 15 residues. The germline gives CDR1 SGHAT, CDR2 FQNNGV. CDR3 sequence (DNA): TGTGCCAGCAGGCCCCCAAGGGTTGGGGCAGATACGCAGTATTTT. Amino acids: CASRPPRVGADTQYF. Filled out from reference TRBV11-2 and TRBJ2-3, the complete variable domain reads EAGVAQSPRYKIIEKRQSVAFWCNPISGHATLYWYQQILGQGPKLLIQFQNNGVVDDSQLPKDRFSAERLKGVDSTLKIQPAKLEDSAVYLCASRPPRVGADTQYFGPGTRLTVL.